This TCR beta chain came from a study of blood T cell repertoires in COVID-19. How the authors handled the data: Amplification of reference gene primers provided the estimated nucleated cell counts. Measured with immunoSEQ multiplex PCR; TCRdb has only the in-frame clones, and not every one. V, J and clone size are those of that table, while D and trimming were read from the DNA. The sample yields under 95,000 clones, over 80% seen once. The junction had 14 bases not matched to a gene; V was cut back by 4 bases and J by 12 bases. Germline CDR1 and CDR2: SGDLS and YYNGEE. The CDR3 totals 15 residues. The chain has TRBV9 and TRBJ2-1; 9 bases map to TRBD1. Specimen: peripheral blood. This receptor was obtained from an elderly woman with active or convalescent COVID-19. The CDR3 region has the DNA TGTGCCAGCAGCCTACTGGGACAGGGCGATCGGGGGCAGTTCTTC. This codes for CASSLLGQGDRGQFF.